This TCR beta chain was sequenced during a study of T cell responses to AZD1222 COVID-19 vaccine. Whole-study findings and limits: Across spike, vaccine-associated CD4 TCRs were found, dominant at 160-218 and 743-854. The study found Spike-specific TCR breadth and depth rose after two AZD1222 doses.

The CDR3 runs 14 residues. The germline V and J ends were trimmed by 2 bases and 3 bases, with 10 bases remaining between them. Per the germline V gene, CDR1 is SGHVS and CDR2 is FQNEAQ. Here immunoSEQ multiplex PCR was the method, and the copy in TCRdb shows in-frame clones only, minus some. The sample includes about 83,000 clones, 85% to 95% of them seen just once. Concerning this clone: The antigen is undetermined.

The sequence was obtained from an adult in good health. The sample in question was peripheral blood, obtained on day 0 of MenACWY control vaccination. The V gene is TRBV7-8, the J gene TRBJ1-1; weak D call: TRBD1 (5 bases). The DNA for the CDR3 is TGTGCCAGCAGCTTATTTACGGGGGACACTGAAGCTTTCTTT. Encoded protein: CASSLFTGDTEAFF.